The 24 T cell receptor beta chains listed next were all sequenced from one sample in a study of PD-1 blockade in classical Hodgkin lymphoma. Clones were read by immunoSEQ multiplex PCR, and TCRdb kept only the in-frame ones, dropping some. Of about 89,000 clones listed, about nine tenths are singletons. Documented time point: cycle 4 day 1 (C4D1), after 6 weeks of nivolumab. Relapses following autologous stem cell transplantation were seen in all patients, with brentuximab vedotin exposure varying. Here the sequenced sample was peripheral blood mononuclear cells (PBMCs), taken before the fourth cycle of nivolumab. The source of these receptors is a human donor with classical Hodgkin lymphoma.

The rearrangement uses TRBV30 and TRBJ1-5, with D perhaps matching TRBD1 (5 bases). CDR3 size: 13 residues. The V gene's germline CDR1 is GTSNPN and CDR2 SVGIG (reference sequence). V was trimmed by 1 base and J by 5 bases, leaving 9 bases between them. The CDR3 loop reads CAWSGGKDQPQHF. The CDR3, as DNA: TGTGCCTGGAGTGGGGGGAAAGATCAGCCCCAGCATTTT.

The V gene is TRBV11-2, the J gene TRBJ2-1; D ambiguous. CDR3 length: 14 amino acids. Germline CDR1 SGHAT, CDR2 FQNNGV. V lost 1 base, J lost 5 bases, and 9 bases lay in between. Written as DNA, the CDR3 is TGTGCCAGCAGCTTAGGGTTTACTCACAATGAGCAGTTCTTC. It specifies CASSLGFTHNEQFF.

As to this clone: This sample includes further DNA sequences coding for the same CDR3. In DNA form, the CDR3 reads TGTGCCAGCAGAAGGCAGGGGTCCTACGAGCAGTACTTC. Protein sequence: CASRRQGSYEQYF. This chain links TRBV2 with TRBJ2-7; a possible D gene is TRBD1 (6 bases). This CDR3 is 13 amino acids long. Germline V CDR1 and CDR2: SNHLY, FYNNEI. V lost 6 bases, J lost 1 base, and 10 bases lay in between.

V and J are TRBV9 and TRBJ2-7; 9 bases agree with TRBD2. The CDR3 runs to 15 residues. The germline CDR1 and CDR2 sequences are SGDLS and YYNGEE. V was pared by 0 bases and J by 2 bases, with 3 bases of the junction left unmatched. Written as DNA, the CDR3 is TGTGCCAGCAGCGTAGGGGCTAGCGGGACCTACGAGCAGTACTTC. Residues: CASSVGASGTYEQYF.

The chain has TRBV19 and TRBJ1-1; D not certain. Looked up from germline, CDR1 is LNHDA and CDR2 is SQIVND (reference sequence). The CDR3 is 16 residues long. Trimming removed 0 bases from V and 5 bases from J, with 16 bases in between. The CDR3, as DNA: TGTGCCAGTAGTATAGATCGCCCCCCCGCTGGGACTGAAGCTTTCTTT. This gives the protein CASSIDRPPAGTEAFF.

The chain combines TRBV6-1 with TRBJ1-1; D is possibly TRBD1 (5 bases). The V gene's germline CDR1 is MNHNS and CDR2 SASEGT. Deletions cut 2 bases from V and 4 bases from J, with 14 bases between. The CDR3 totals 15 residues. This CDR3 is CASSELSGAPTEAFF. The CDR3 DNA is TGTGCCAGCAGTGAATTATCCGGGGCCCCCACTGAAGCTTTCTTT.

V gene TRBV29-1 combines with J gene TRBJ1-6; D is perhaps TRBD1 (5 bases). This CDR3 contains 13 residues. The germline V gene encodes CDR1 SQVTM and CDR2 ANQGSEA. V lost 6 bases and J 4 bases, leaving 10 bases between the germline ends. This chain's CDR3 is CSVAKGYNSPLHF. DNA for the CDR3: TGCAGCGTGGCAAAGGGGTATAATTCACCCCTCCACTTT. The whole variable domain, remainder taken from reference TRBV29-1 and TRBJ1-6, is SAVISQKPSRDICQRGTSLTIQCQVDSQVTMMFWYRQQPGQSLTLIATANQGSEATYESGFVIDKFPISRPNLTFSTLTVSNMSPEDSSIYLCSVAKGYNSPLHFGNGTRLTVT.

This chain links TRBV19 with TRBJ1-1; the match to TRBD1 covers 9 bases. This CDR3 contains 13 residues. With V trimmed by 4 bases and J by 4 bases, 1 base remained unmatched. Germline-derived CDR1 and CDR2 are LNHDA and SQIVND (reference sequence). In DNA form, the CDR3 reads TGTGCCAGTAGTACGACAGGGGGCACTGAAGCTTTCTTT. Translating gives CASSTTGGTEAFF.

This chain joins TRBV21-1 and TRBJ2-2. TRBV21-1 constitutes a pseudogene. The CDR3 extends over 16 amino acids. The CDR3 region has the DNA TGTGCCAGCTCCCGTTGTAGGCCAGCGAACACCGGGGAGCTGTTTTTT. It yields the protein CASSRCRPANTGELFF.

The chain uses TRBV2 and TRBJ2-7; the D is unclear. The CDR3 contains 11 residues. Trimming took 4 bases from V and 7 from J, leaving 8 bases between them. Looked up from germline, CDR1 is SNHLY and CDR2 is FYNNEI. The CDR3 region has the DNA TGTGCCAGCAGTGCCCTCACTGAGCAGTACTTC. It codes for CASSALTEQYF.

The chain links TRBV5-6 to TRBJ1-5, with a tentative D call TRBD1 (6 bases). In germline, CDR1 is SGHDT, CDR2 YYEEEE. V lost 0 bases, J lost 6 bases, and 10 bases lay in between. The CDR3 contains 14 residues. The CDR3 DNA reads TGTGCCAGCAGCTTGGCAGAGGGGGTTCAGCCCCAGCATTTT. It is translated as CASSLAEGVQPQHF.

The CDR3 DNA reads TGTGCCAGCAGTTACTCTTCGGTCACTGGAAACACCATATATTTT. Translation gives CASSYSSVTGNTIYF. The rearrangement uses TRBV6-5 and TRBJ1-3, with D hard to call. Germline values: CDR1 MNHEY, CDR2 SVGAGI. Deletions cut 0 bases from V and 2 bases from J, with 8 bases between. The length of the CDR3 is 15 residues.

The gene calls are TRBV6-5 and TRBJ2-5; D tentatively reads TRBD1 or TRBD2 (5 bases each). Germline CDR1 and CDR2: MNHEY and SVGAGI. CDR3 length equals 15 residues. Trimming removed 6 bases at V and 5 bases at J, with 19 bases between. The chain's CDR3 is CASRRLEGKGETQYF. DNA for the CDR3: TGTGCCAGCAGACGCCTAGAGGGGAAAGGGGAGACCCAGTACTTC.

This chain uses TRBV6-5 with TRBJ2-7; D unclear. Deletions cut 2 bases from V and 2 bases from J, with 13 bases between. The CDR3 sequence is 15 residues long. Germline V gene lookup returns CDR1 MNHEY and CDR2 SVGAGI. The chain's CDR3 is CASSYRAERTYEQYF. The CDR3, as DNA: TGTGCCAGCAGTTACCGGGCAGAGCGCACCTACGAGCAGTACTTC.

The gene calls are TRBV13 and TRBJ2-1, with a possible D match to TRBD1 (6 bases). This CDR3 comprises 14 residues. The V end was cut by 5 bases, the J end by 4 bases, with 12 bases between. Germline V gives CDR1 PRHDT, CDR2 FYEKMQ (reference sequence). CDR3 bases: TGTGCCAGCAGCCCGACAGGAGCTTACAATGAGCAGTTCTTC. This translates into CASSPTGAYNEQFF. Combining the CDR3 with reference TRBV13 and TRBJ2-1 gives the whole variable domain AAGVIQSPRHLIKEKRETATLKCYPIPRHDTVYWYQQGPGQDPQFLISFYEKMQSDKGSIPDRFSAQQFSDYHSELNMSSLELGDSALYFCASSPTGAYNEQFFGPGTRLTVL.

V is TRBV10-1 and J is TRBJ2-3; possibly TRBD1 or TRBD2 for D (7 bases each). V was shortened by 10 bases and J by 4 bases, with 18 bases between the two germline ends. CDR3 length: 14 residues. Germline loops: CDR1 WNHNN, CDR2 SYGVQD (reference sequence). The CDR3: CATPGGAPPDTQYF. In nucleotides, the CDR3 is TGCGCCACCCCAGGGGGGGCCCCTCCAGATACGCAGTATTTT.

The chain carries TRBV7-9 and TRBJ1-5; the D gene is possibly TRBD1 (5 bases). Trimming shortened V by 2 bases and J by 5 bases, and 10 bases separated the two germline ends. From germline, CDR1 is SEHNR and CDR2 FQNEAQ (reference sequence). This CDR3 has 14 residues. CDR3 DNA: TGTGCCAGCAGCTTAAACGGAGGGGATCAGCCCCAGCATTTT. Its translation is CASSLNGGDQPQHF.

The chain joins TRBV4-3 to TRBJ2-3; D not certain. There are 15 residues in the CDR3. The V and J ends lost 4 bases and 0 bases respectively, with 11 bases between them. CDR1 and CDR2 (germline): LGHNA, YSLEER. In nucleotides, the CDR3 is TGCGCCAGCAGCCGAGTCGGATCTAGCACAGATACGCAGTATTTT. Translation gives CASSRVGSSTDTQYF.

The genes are TRBV30 and TRBJ2-1, with 14 bases identical to TRBD2. The germline CDR1 and CDR2 sequences are GTSNPN and SVGIG (reference sequence). The length of the CDR3 is 17 residues. Losses at the gene ends were 3 bases for V and 6 bases for J; bases not matched to a gene: 10. Here the CDR3 reads CAWRRGLTSGGANEQFF. In DNA, the CDR3 is TGTGCCTGGAGGAGGGGACTGACTAGCGGGGGGGCCAATGAGCAGTTCTTC.

The CDR3 loop is CASEVGRPNTEAFF. CDR3 sequence (DNA): TGTGCCAGCGAGGTGGGCAGACCGAACACTGAAGCTTTCTTT. This chain joins TRBV5-8 and TRBJ1-1; D uncertain. V shed 7 bases and J shed 1 base, with 14 bases lying between them. The CDR3 is 14 residues long. Germline values: CDR1 SGHTS, CDR2 YDEGEE.

This clone has just a few counts. V and J are TRBV7-9 and TRBJ1-5; the match to TRBD1 covers 8 bases. The germline V gene has CDR1 SEHNR and CDR2 FQNEAQ (reference sequence). The CDR3 extends over 17 amino acids. The V gene end was trimmed by 1 base and the J gene end by 1 base; junction bases not matched to a gene: 6. CDR3 protein: CASSLGTGKRSNQPQHF. As DNA, the CDR3 is TGTGCCAGCAGCTTAGGGACAGGGAAGAGGAGCAATCAGCCCCAGCATTTT.

This chain joins TRBV25-1 and TRBJ2-4; D gene uncertain. CDR3 length equals 11 residues. The V end was cut by 3 bases, the J end by 6 bases, with 3 bases between. Germline lookup yields CDR1 MGHDK and CDR2 SYGVNS. This chain's CDR3 is CASSELNIQYF. The CDR3 nucleotides are TGTGCCAGCAGTGAGTTAAACATTCAGTACTTC.

This rearrangement joins TRBV23-1 to TRBJ1-5; D unresolved. TRBV23-1 counts as an open reading frame of uncertain function. Trimming took 9 bases from V and 0 from J, leaving 12 bases between them. The CDR3 contains 14 residues. The CDR3 nucleotides read TGCGCCAGGACATGGATTAATAGCAATCAGCCCCAGCATTTT. It translates to CARTWINSNQPQHF.

The chain carries TRBV28 and TRBJ1-3; D gene ambiguous. V was shortened by 6 bases and J by 3 bases, with 15 bases between the two germline ends. The V gene's germline CDR1 is MDHEN and CDR2 SYDVKM. The length of the CDR3 is 15 residues. The CDR3 loop is CASRSPVDGGNTIYF. The DNA for the CDR3 is TGTGCCAGCAGGTCCCCGGTTGACGGTGGAAACACCATATATTTT.